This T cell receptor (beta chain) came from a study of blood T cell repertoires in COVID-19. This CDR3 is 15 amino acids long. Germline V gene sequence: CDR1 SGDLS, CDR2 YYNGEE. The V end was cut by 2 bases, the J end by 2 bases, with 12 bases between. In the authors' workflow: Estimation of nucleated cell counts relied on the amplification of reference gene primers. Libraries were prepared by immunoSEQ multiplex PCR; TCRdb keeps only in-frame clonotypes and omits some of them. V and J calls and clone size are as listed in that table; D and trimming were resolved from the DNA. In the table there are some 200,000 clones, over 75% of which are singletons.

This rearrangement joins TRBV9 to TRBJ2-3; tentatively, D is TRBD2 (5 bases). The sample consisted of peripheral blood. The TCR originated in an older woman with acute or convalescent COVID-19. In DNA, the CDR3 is TGTGCCAGCAGCGTCGACGGGAAACCCACAGATACGCAGTATTTT. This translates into CASSVDGKPTDTQYF.